This T cell receptor (beta chain) was profiled in a study of human T cells and chemical hapten exposure. General observations from the study: The donors suffered from alopecia, so their immune response may not match that of healthy people.

With 3 bases removed from V and 6 bases from J, the gap between germline ends came to 18 bases. CDR3 length: 16 amino acids. Per germline, CDR1 MDHEN and CDR2 SYDVKM. TCRdb itself ran the RACE reads through MiXCR, one entry per CDR3 protein. The sample has 370,000 or so distinct CDR3 sequences, roughly 4.8% seen once. Time point indicated: patch test 1, 2 weeks after DPC sensitization. Treatment in this sample: therapeutic diphenylcyclopropenone sensitization with weekly scalp DPC. Patches went on only after blood had been drawn each time. Alopecia patients between 18 and 70 years old and suitable for DPC were used as donors. On this clonotype itself: Its antigen is not known.

This sample comprised whole blood, obtained in connection with sensitization to the hapten diphenylcyclopropenone (DPC). This receptor was identified in a woman aged 50 to 60 with alopecia areata. Some clones in this sample may be carry-over from other donors' samples. V usage is TRBV28 and J usage is TRBJ2-1; the D gene could be TRBD1 or TRBD2 (6 bases each). CDR3 residues: CASSFNREVESNEQFF. DNA of the CDR3: TGTGCCAGCAGTTTCAACAGGGAGGTCGAATCCAATGAGCAGTTCTTC.